One and the same sample provided the 13 T cell receptor beta chains below, sequenced in a study of blood T cell repertoires in COVID-19. Only in-frame clones appear in the TCRdb table, and some are missing; sequencing was by immunoSEQ multiplex PCR. The table has approximately 280,000 clones, 75% to 90% seen once; the top ten hold about 4.2%. The sequencing sample was made of peripheral blood. These receptors were collected from a man in his forties or fifties with acute or convalescent COVID-19.

The rearrangement links TRBV19 to TRBJ1-3; 8 bases fit TRBD1. Germline V gives CDR1 LNHDA, CDR2 SQIVND (reference sequence). V was clipped by 3 bases and J by 3 bases; unmatched bases: 4. The CDR3 extends over 15 amino acids. In DNA, the CDR3 is TGTGCCAGTAGTATCCAGACAGGGGATGGAAACACCATATATTTT. It is translated as CASSIQTGDGNTIYF.

V gene TRBV5-1 combines with J gene TRBJ2-7; 7 positions agree with TRBD1. The CDR3 runs to 14 residues. The V and J ends lost 5 bases and 2 bases, in that order; junction bases with no gene match: 7. The germline gives CDR1 SGHRS, CDR2 YFSETQ. CDR3 DNA: TGCGCCAGCAGTTACACAGGGGACCCCTACGAGCAGTACTTC. This codes for CASSYTGDPYEQYF.

V gene TRBV11-2 combines with J gene TRBJ1-1, with a possible D match to TRBD1 (6 bases). Germline CDR1 and CDR2: SGHAT and FQNNGV. Trimming left V 5 bases short and J 8 bases short, with 15 bases between. The CDR3 is 13 residues long. CDR3 residues: CASSLGALFEAFF. The CDR3 DNA sequence: TGTGCCAGCAGCCTGGGGGCCTTATTCGAAGCTTTCTTT. The variable domain in full, completed from reference TRBV11-2 and TRBJ1-1, reads EAGVAQSPRYKIIEKRQSVAFWCNPISGHATLYWYQQILGQGPKLLIQFQNNGVVDDSQLPKDRFSAERLKGVDSTLKIQPAKLEDSAVYLCASSLGALFEAFFGQGTRLTVV.

This clone is a singleton in its sample. The V and J genes are TRBV6-5 and TRBJ1-1; TRBD1 is a possible D gene (5 bases). The V end was cut by 6 bases, the J end by 2 bases, with 16 bases between. Germline CDR1 reads MNHEY; CDR2 reads SVGAGI. The CDR3 is made up of 15 amino acids. CDR3 loop: CASSLQVTPNTEAFF. CDR3 bases: TGTGCCAGCAGCCTACAGGTGACACCCAACACTGAAGCTTTCTTT.

Points on this clone: This specimen includes other DNA sequences encoding the same CDR3. The chain uses TRBV5-1 and TRBJ2-3; 9 bases align to TRBD2. Looked up from germline, CDR1 is SGHRS and CDR2 is YFSETQ. V trimming: 0 bases; J trimming: 0 bases; junction bases outside the gene matches: 2. The CDR3 runs 16 residues. CDR3 amino acids: CASSLGLAGSTDTQYF. In DNA form, the CDR3 reads TGCGCCAGCAGCTTGGGTCTAGCGGGGAGCACAGATACGCAGTATTTT.

CDR3 sequence reads: CASRSGRDRGIRGNQPQHF. CDR3 nucleotide sequence: TGTGCCAGCAGATCTGGCCGGGACAGGGGTATTAGGGGCAATCAGCCCCAGCATTTT. The chain is built from TRBV27 and TRBJ1-5; 10 nucleotides line up with TRBD1. Germline CDR1 reads MNHEY; CDR2 reads SMNVEV (reference sequence). J was trimmed by 2 bases and V by 6 bases; bases with no gene match: 16. The length of the CDR3 is 19 residues.

The V and J genes are TRBV4-1 and TRBJ1-2, with TRBD1 matching over 8 bases. Germline values: CDR1 MGHRA, CDR2 YSYEKL. Germline trimming cut 0 bases from V and 5 bases from J; bases unmatched to any gene: 8. The CDR3 contains 16 residues. The CDR3 coding sequence is TGCGCCAGCAGCCAAGAGTCTCCTCGGACAGGGTATGGCTACACCTTC. It codes for CASSQESPRTGYGYTF.

This rearrangement joins TRBV4-1 to TRBJ2-3; D possibly corresponds to TRBD1 (5 bases). Trimming cost V 3 bases and J 3 bases, with 7 bases left between them. CDR1 is MGHRA, CDR2 YSYEKL, per germline. The CDR3 consists of 13 residues. CDR3 DNA sequence: TGCGCCAGCAGCCACGCAGGGACAGATACGCAGTATTTT. It is translated as CASSHAGTDTQYF.

This chain links TRBV2 with TRBJ2-7, with TRBD1 identical over 11 bases. Germline loops: CDR1 SNHLY, CDR2 FYNNEI. The CDR3 runs to 14 residues. V was pared by 5 bases and J by 4 bases, with 4 bases of the junction left unmatched. The CDR3 region has the DNA TGTGCCAGCAGTCACCGGGACAGGGGGTACGAGCAGTACTTC. It encodes CASSHRDRGYEQYF.

The rearrangement uses TRBV13 and TRBJ1-1; no firm D call. Germline-derived CDR1 and CDR2 are PRHDT and FYEKMQ (reference sequence). The CDR3 length is 14 residues. V lost 0 bases to trimming and J lost 4 bases, with 9 bases between them. The CDR3 region is CASSLGSTATEAFF. DNA for the CDR3: TGTGCCAGCAGCTTAGGCTCGACTGCCACTGAAGCTTTCTTT.

This clone was observed a handful of times. The gene calls are TRBV19 and TRBJ1-2, with D maybe TRBD1 (5 bases). CDR3 length: 13 amino acids. Trimming took 5 bases from V and 4 from J, leaving 11 bases between them. Germline V lookup: CDR1 LNHDA, CDR2 SQIVND (reference sequence). In nucleotides, the CDR3 is TGTGCCAGTAGTCCGAGGACAAGCTATGGCTACACCTTC. The encoded protein is CASSPRTSYGYTF.

The chain combines TRBV30 with TRBJ1-1; a possible D gene is TRBD1 (5 bases). Germline CDR1 reads GTSNPN; CDR2 reads SVGIG (reference sequence). CDR3 length: 12 amino acids. The germline V and J ends were trimmed by 2 bases and 8 bases, with 12 bases remaining between them. The CDR3 nucleotides are TGTGCCTGGAGTATAGAGAGGACAGAAGCTTTCTTT. It is translated as CAWSIERTEAFF.

V is TRBV2 and J is TRBJ1-5, with D possibly being TRBD1 (5 bases). Trimming cost V 5 bases and J 1 base, with 9 bases left between them. CDR3 length: 14 residues. The V gene's germline CDR1 is SNHLY and CDR2 FYNNEI. Here the CDR3 reads CASSSGGSNQPQHF. The CDR3 DNA reads as TGTGCCAGCAGTTCCGGGGGAAGCAATCAGCCCCAGCATTTT.